These 32 T cell receptor beta chains were all obtained from the same sample, sequenced in a study of blood T cell repertoires in COVID-19 (TCRdb year 2020). The method behind the library was the immunoSEQ multiplex PCR assay. The clones in this table, taken by TCRdb from immuneACCESS, are in-frame only. Not every clone is retained; where verified, under half of the shortfall comes from an unresolved V gene, and the cause of the rest is unknown. The sample profile shows 230,000 or so clones; approximately 90% of them were found once. Roughly 2.3% of the sample is held by the ten biggest clonotypes. Sequenced: PBMCs or T cells enriched from blood (not recorded which). The receptors shown here come from a middle-aged woman with acute COVID-19.

The J gene is TRBJ2-1, the V gene TRBV7-8, with D possibly being TRBD1 (5 bases). V was clipped by 3 bases and J by 7 bases, with 10 bases between them. This CDR3 spans 13 amino acids. CDR1 is SGHVS and CDR2 is FQNEAQ in the germline V gene. The CDR3: CASSFGRVNEQFF. The CDR3 DNA reads as TGTGCCAGCAGCTTTGGCAGGGTGAATGAGCAGTTCTTC.

The chain carries TRBV29-1 and TRBJ1-2; the match to TRBD1 covers 7 bases. In germline, CDR1 is SQVTM, CDR2 ANQGSEA. The CDR3 loop spans 17 amino acids. Trimming at V came to 7 bases and at J to 4 bases, leaving 21 bases not matched to a gene. The CDR3 sequence is CSGGGSGTADATYGYTF. CDR3 coding DNA: TGCAGCGGTGGAGGATCCGGGACAGCCGATGCGACCTATGGCTACACCTTC.

The chain links TRBV18 to TRBJ2-5; possibly TRBD1 for D (6 bases). The CDR3 consists of 13 residues. Germline V gene lookup returns CDR1 KGHSH and CDR2 LQKENI. The V end lost 4 bases, the J end lost 5 bases, and 11 bases lay between the germline ends. In DNA, the CDR3 is TGTGCCAGCTCACGGGGGCAGTCGGAGACCCAGTACTTC. As protein: CASSRGQSETQYF. Full variable domain (outside the CDR3, taken from reference TRBV18 and TRBJ2-5): NAGVMQNPRHLVRRRGQEARLRCSPMKGHSHVYWYRQLPEEGLKFMVYLQKENIIDESGMPKERFSAEFPKEGPSILRIQQVVRGDSAAYFCASSRGQSETQYFGPGTRLLVL.

This clone is a singleton in its sample. The chain joins TRBV7-2 to TRBJ1-1; the D is unclear. CDR1 SGHTA and CDR2 FQGNSA come from the germline V gene. The CDR3 covers 14 residues. Between the trimmed V and J ends, which lost 2 bases and 5 bases, there was a span of 12 bases. The CDR3 DNA reads as TGTGCCAGCAGCTTATACGCGGGGAGGACTGAAGCTTTCTTT. Its protein is CASSLYAGRTEAFF.

This clone appeared a few times. The chain couples TRBV9 to TRBJ1-1; a weak D match, TRBD1 (6 bases). CDR1 and CDR2 (germline): SGDLS, YYNGEE. The V end was cut by 5 bases, the J end by 5 bases, with 19 bases between. The CDR3 is 15 residues long. The CDR3, as DNA: TGTGCCAGCAGTACAGTTTCAGGGAGGGGGACTGAAGCTTTCTTT. It specifies CASSTVSGRGTEAFF. Full variable domain (outside the CDR3, taken from reference TRBV9 and TRBJ1-1): DSGVTQTPKHLITATGQRVTLRCSPRSGDLSVYWYQQSLDQGLQFLIQYYNGEERAKGNILERFSAQQFPDLHSELNLSSLELGDSALYFCASSTVSGRGTEAFFGQGTRLTVV.

The CDR3 region has the DNA TGCGCCAGCAGACGAAGGGCAGGGATGGTTTCCAATGAGCAGTTCTTC. Amino acid sequence: CASRRRAGMVSNEQFF. The V gene is TRBV5-1, the J gene TRBJ2-1, with D tentatively TRBD1 (5 bases). V shed 5 bases and J shed 6 bases, with 21 bases lying between them. The CDR3 has 16 residues. CDR1 and CDR2 from the germline V gene are SGHRS and YFSETQ.

This clone was observed a single time. This chain connects TRBV7-8 to TRBJ2-5; 15 positions agree with TRBD2. CDR1 SGHVS and CDR2 FQNEAQ come from the germline V gene. The CDR3 extends over 17 amino acids. With V trimmed by 4 bases and J by 4 bases, 7 bases remained unmatched. CDR3 in DNA: TGTGCCAGCAGCTCTACGGGACTAGCGGGGGGCCGAGAGACCCAGTACTTC. Protein product: CASSSTGLAGGRETQYF.

This rearrangement joins TRBV27 to TRBJ1-1; 9 positions agree with TRBD1. Per the germline V gene, CDR1 is MNHEY and CDR2 is SMNVEV (reference sequence). The junction had 9 bases not matched to a gene; V was cut back by 5 bases and J by 5 bases. This CDR3 region has 15 residues. The CDR3 region has the DNA TGTGCCAGCAGTCAACTACAGGGGGCAGGGACTGAAGCTTTCTTT. Amino acids: CASSQLQGAGTEAFF.

The rearrangement joins TRBV6-2 or TRBV6-3 to TRBJ1-5, with D possibly matching TRBD1 (5 bases). The germline CDR1 and CDR2 sequences are MNHEY and SVGEGT. V was clipped by 5 bases and J by 4 bases, with 15 bases between them. The CDR3 sequence is 15 residues long. The CDR3 is CASSRTAGPNQPQHF. In DNA form, the CDR3 reads TGTGCCAGCAGTAGAACCGCGGGACCTAATCAGCCCCAGCATTTT.

The chain couples TRBV2 to TRBJ1-5; 10 bases are shared with TRBD1. Germline V gives CDR1 SNHLY, CDR2 FYNNEI. The CDR3 extends over 15 amino acids. V dropped 6 bases and J dropped 4; count of bases not matched to a gene: 6. DNA of the CDR3: TGTGCCAGCAGCCCCGGACAGGGGGATAATCAGCCCCAGCATTTT. This sequence encodes CASSPGQGDNQPQHF.

The chain links TRBV5-4 to TRBJ1-2, with 9 bases lining up with TRBD1. The CDR3 sequence is 15 residues long. Trimming cost V 4 bases and J 4 bases; bases outside gene matches: 8. Germline loops: CDR1 SGHNT, CDR2 YYREEE (reference sequence). The CDR3 DNA follows: TGTGCCAGCAGCGTACCGGGACAGGGTTCCTATGGCTACACCTTC. This gives the protein CASSVPGQGSYGYTF.

J is TRBJ2-5 and V is TRBV9; D is possibly TRBD2 (5 bases). This CDR3 region has 15 residues. V lost 0 bases and J lost 4, with 13 bases in between. Germline loops: CDR1 SGDLS, CDR2 YYNGEE. The CDR3 DNA sequence: TGTGCCAGCAGCGTAGAAGGGAATCGGGGAGAGACCCAGTACTTC. Translation gives CASSVEGNRGETQYF.

The chain joins TRBV19 to TRBJ2-7, with 8 bases lining up with TRBD2. The CDR3 contains 14 residues. Germline CDR1 is LNHDA and CDR2 is SQIVND (reference sequence). V was clipped by 10 bases and J by 2 bases; unmatched bases: 10. The CDR3 protein is CATAPGGWTYEQYF. CDR3 DNA sequence: TGTGCCACCGCCCCGGGGGGGTGGACCTACGAGCAGTACTTC.

This clone appeared a single time. The CDR3 bases are TGCAGCGCCTGGACTAGCGGGAGTGGAAGTGAGCAGTTCTTC. Amino acid sequence: CSAWTSGSGSEQFF. The chain uses TRBV29-1 and TRBJ2-1; 13 nucleotides match TRBD2. This CDR3 spans 14 amino acids. Germline V gene lookup returns CDR1 SQVTM and CDR2 ANQGSEA. Trimming at V came to 7 bases and at J to 9 bases, leaving 9 bases not matched to a gene.

This clone came up once. This chain links TRBV7-9 with TRBJ2-7; D unclear. The V gene lost 4 bases and the J gene lost 1 base, with 5 bases spanning the gap. This CDR3 has 12 residues. Germline V gene lookup returns CDR1 SEHNR and CDR2 FQNEAQ (reference sequence). The CDR3 DNA reads TGTGCCAGCAGCTATAGTTCCTACGAGCAGTACGTC. Translated: CASSYSSYEQYV.

In nucleotides, the CDR3 is TGTGCCAGCAGCGTAGGGAGTCAGTCCGTCTATGGCTACACCTTC. This gives the protein CASSVGSQSVYGYTF. The V and J genes are TRBV9 and TRBJ1-2; D is unclear. This CDR3 contains 15 residues. V was shortened by 0 bases and J by 4 bases, with 13 bases between the two germline ends. Germline CDR1 SGDLS, CDR2 YYNGEE.

The genes are TRBV7-2 and TRBJ2-1, with D tentatively TRBD1 (6 bases). CDR3 size: 13 residues. Germline-derived CDR1 and CDR2 are SGHTA and FQGNSA. The V end was cut by 4 bases, the J end by 5 bases, with 9 bases between. This chain's CDR3 is CASSWTVNNEQFF. As DNA, the CDR3 is TGTGCCAGCAGCTGGACAGTAAACAATGAGCAGTTCTTC.

The chain combines TRBV30 with TRBJ2-3, with D perhaps matching TRBD1 (5 bases). Germline CDR1 and CDR2: GTSNPN and SVGIG (reference sequence). V was trimmed by 1 base and J by 2 bases, leaving 7 bases between them. The CDR3 runs 13 residues. The CDR3: CAWSAGFTDTQYF. CDR3 bases: TGTGCCTGGAGTGCAGGGTTCACAGATACGCAGTATTTT.

The chain combines TRBV27 with TRBJ1-1; perhaps TRBD1 as D (6 bases). Germline V gene sequence: CDR1 MNHEY, CDR2 SMNVEV (reference sequence). CDR3 length equals 21 residues. V dropped 1 base and J dropped 5 bases, with 32 bases sitting between them. The CDR3 DNA is TGTGCCAGCAGTTTATTTCCGGGACAAATTCGGGGAGGGACCGACGGGACTGAAGCTTTCTTT. It yields the protein CASSLFPGQIRGGTDGTEAFF.

V and J are TRBV21-1 and TRBJ2-1; the D call in the table, TRBD2, was not verified against the DNA. TRBV21-1 is tagged as a pseudogene. CDR3 length: 15 residues. DNA for the CDR3: TGTGCCAGCAGCAAATCCCAGCGGGAGTACAATGAGCAGTTCTTC. The encoded protein is CASSKSQREYNEQFF.

This chain connects TRBV5-1 to TRBJ2-5, with TRBD1 matching 7 bases. V trimming: 0 bases; J trimming: 6 bases; junction bases outside the gene matches: 8. Germline V lookup: CDR1 SGHRS, CDR2 YFSETQ. CDR3 size: 15 residues. In DNA, the CDR3 is TGCGCCAGCAGCTTGGGACAGGGTGTGGGAAAGACCCAGTACTTC. Translation gives CASSLGQGVGKTQYF.

V and J are TRBV25-1 and TRBJ1-1; D possibly corresponds to TRBD1 (6 bases). V lost 1 base, J lost 11 bases, and 17 bases lay in between. CDR3 length: 14 residues. Looked up from germline, CDR1 is MGHDK and CDR2 is SYGVNS. CDR3 loop: CASSELGATGWAFF. Here the CDR3 DNA reads TGTGCCAGCAGTGAATTAGGGGCGACAGGTTGGGCTTTCTTT. The whole variable domain, remainder taken from reference TRBV25-1 and TRBJ1-1, is EADIYQTPRYLVIGTGKKITLECSQTMGHDKMYWYQQDPGMELHLIHYSYGVNSTEKGDLSSESTVSRIRTEHFPLTLESARPSHTSQYLCASSELGATGWAFFGQGTRLTVV.

V usage is TRBV19 and J usage is TRBJ2-1; TRBD1 agrees at 7 bases. CDR1 LNHDA and CDR2 SQIVND come from the germline V gene (reference sequence). With 6 bases clipped from V and 5 bases from J, the junction kept 4 bases outside the gene matches. This CDR3 contains 13 residues. CDR3 DNA sequence: TGTGCCAGTAGCCGGGACAGTAACAATGAGCAGTTCTTC. This codes for CASSRDSNNEQFF.

CDR3 residues: CASSPQEGRGLGYTF. In DNA form, the CDR3 reads TGTGCCAGCAGCCCCCAGGAGGGCCGGGGACTTGGCTACACCTTC. The chain links TRBV7-2 to TRBJ1-2; D is perhaps TRBD1 (5 bases). This CDR3 is built from 15 residues. In germline, CDR1 is SGHTA, CDR2 FQGNSA. Trimming stripped 5 bases from V and 7 bases from J, with 20 bases between.

V and J are TRBV18 and TRBJ1-4; D remains ambiguous. The CDR3 is made up of 13 amino acids. Germline-derived CDR1 and CDR2 are KGHSH and LQKENI. Deletions cut 4 bases from V and 8 bases from J, with 11 bases between. The CDR3 here is CASSRGEQEKLFF. The DNA of the CDR3 is TGTGCCAGCTCACGGGGAGAGCAGGAAAAACTGTTTTTT.

The chain has TRBV6-2 or TRBV6-3 and TRBJ2-2; 14 bases line up with TRBD2. Germline-derived CDR1 and CDR2 are MNHEY and SVGEGT. The junction had 9 bases not matched to a gene; V was cut back by 5 bases and J by 4 bases. This CDR3 has 18 amino acids. DNA of the CDR3: TGTGCCAGCAGTCTTTCAAGGGGACTAGCGGGAGTCACCGGGGAGCTGTTTTTT. It is translated as CASSLSRGLAGVTGELFF.

The chain recombines TRBV5-4 with TRBJ2-5, with 7 bases fitting TRBD2. The CDR3 is 17 amino acids. In germline, CDR1 is SGHNT, CDR2 YYREEE (reference sequence). The V and J ends lost 0 bases and 4 bases, in that order; junction bases with no gene match: 12. The CDR3 is CASSLATGTNDRETQYF. CDR3 coding DNA: TGTGCCAGCAGCTTGGCGACTGGGACTAACGACAGAGAGACCCAGTACTTC. The full variable domain, with the rest looked up from reference TRBV5-4 and TRBJ2-5, is ETGVTQSPTHLIKTRGQQVTLRCSSQSGHNTVSWYQQALGQGPQFIFQYYREEENGRGNFPPRFSGLQFPNYSSELNVNALELDDSALYLCASSLATGTNDRETQYFGPGTRLLVL.

The CDR3 nucleotides read TGTGCCAGCAGGAAACAGGGAATCCCCACTGAAGCTTTCTTT. Protein sequence: CASRKQGIPTEAFF. The chain employs TRBV2 and TRBJ1-1; weak D call: TRBD1 (6 bases). The CDR3 is 14 amino acids. Germline CDR1 SNHLY, CDR2 FYNNEI. The V end lost 6 bases, the J end lost 4 bases, and 15 bases lay between the germline ends.

The chain recombines TRBV28 with TRBJ1-4; D is uncertain. Trimming left V 6 bases short and J 0 bases short, with 11 bases between. The CDR3 is made up of 15 amino acids. Germline V gene sequence: CDR1 MDHEN, CDR2 SYDVKM. The CDR3 sequence: CASSSEGATNEKLFF. In nucleotides, the CDR3 is TGTGCCAGCAGCTCTGAGGGTGCAACTAATGAAAAACTGTTTTTT.

The chain is built from TRBV19 and TRBJ2-5; D is perhaps TRBD2 (5 bases). V lost 7 bases and J lost 4, with 13 bases in between. This CDR3 is 13 amino acids long. Germline V CDR1 and CDR2: LNHDA, SQIVND (reference sequence). DNA of the CDR3: TGTGCCAGTAAGAGAGGGAGCGGAGAGACCCAGTACTTC. Translating gives CASKRGSGETQYF.

The chain couples TRBV14 to TRBJ2-3; tentatively, D is TRBD2 (5 bases). Germline V gene lookup returns CDR1 SGHDN and CDR2 FVKESK. The CDR3 has 15 residues. Trimming removed 1 base at V and 0 bases at J, with 8 bases between. The CDR3 nucleotides read TGTGCCAGCAGCCAAGTAGCGACTAGCACAGATACGCAGTATTTT. Protein: CASSQVATSTDTQYF.

In this sample, this clone turned up a few times. The rearrangement uses TRBV6-2 or TRBV6-3 and TRBJ2-7; TRBD2 is a possible D gene (5 bases). The CDR3 runs to 16 residues. V lost 2 bases and J lost 3, with 17 bases in between. Germline-derived CDR1 and CDR2 are MNHEY and SVGEGT. The DNA of the CDR3 is TGTGCCAGCAGTTACGTCCTAGCAGGCCTCCTCTACGAGCAGTACGTC. It codes for CASSYVLAGLLYEQYV.